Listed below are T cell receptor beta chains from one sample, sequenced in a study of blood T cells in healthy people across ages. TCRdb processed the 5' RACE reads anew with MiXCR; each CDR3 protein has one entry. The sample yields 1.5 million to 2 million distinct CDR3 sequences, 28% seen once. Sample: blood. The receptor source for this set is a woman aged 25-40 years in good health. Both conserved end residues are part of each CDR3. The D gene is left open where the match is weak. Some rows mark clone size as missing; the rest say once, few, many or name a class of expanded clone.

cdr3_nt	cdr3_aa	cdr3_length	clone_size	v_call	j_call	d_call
TGTGCCGGCAGTCTAATGGGCGGGGGGCTCTGTGAGCAGTTCTTC	CAGSLMGGGLCEQFF	15	NA	TRBV27	TRBJ2-1	TRBD2
TGCAGTGCCGTTGATTTGAGGAACACAGATACGCAGTATTTT	CSAVDLRNTDTQYF	14	many	TRBV20-1	TRBJ2-3	NA
TGCAGCGTTGAAGGGACTAGCGACAATGAGCAGTACTTC	CSVEGTSDNEQYF	13	NA	TRBV29-1	TRBJ2-7	TRBD2
TGCGCCAGCAGTGGGACTAGCGGGCTACTTGGTGAGCAGTTCTTC	CASSGTSGLLGEQFF	15	many	TRBV10-1	TRBJ2-1	TRBD2
TGCAGTGCTAGAGATCGTGAGCAGGGTTCCAGCTGGCAGCCCCAGCATTTT	CSARDREQGSSWQPQHF	17	few	TRBV20-1	TRBJ1-5	NA
TGCGCCAGCAGCTTGGGCCAACGGACAGGAATTAATGAAAAACTGTTTTTT	CASSLGQRTGINEKLFF	17	few	TRBV5-1	TRBJ1-4	TRBD1
TGTGCCAGCAGCTTCAACAGGGGGGCGAAGACCCAGTACTTC	CASSFNRGAKTQYF	14	few	TRBV7-9	TRBJ2-5	TRBD1
TGCAGCGTTGATCGACCTAATGAAAAACTGTTTTTT	CSVDRPNEKLFF	12	NA	TRBV29-1	TRBJ1-4	NA
TGTGCCAGCAGGTCGCGGGTTTACGAGCAGTACTTC	CASRSRVYEQYF	12	NA	TRBV7-9	TRBJ2-7	NA
TGTGCCAGCAGTGAGAGCAGCACGATTGAAGCTTTCTTT	CASSESSTIEAFF	13	NA	TRBV25-1	TRBJ1-1	NA
TGCAGCGTTGATGCCAAGGGGAAGATAACAGATACGCAGTATTTT	CSVDAKGKITDTQYF	15	few	TRBV29-1	TRBJ2-3	NA
TGTGCCAGCAGCCCCGTCGGACTAGCGGGAGGCGTTGGTGAGCAGTTCTTC	CASSPVGLAGGVGEQFF	17	many	TRBV7-8	TRBJ2-1	TRBD2
TGTGCCAGCAGGGCGCTGAACACTGAAGCTTTCTTT	CASRALNTEAFF	12	many	TRBV27	TRBJ1-1	NA
TGTGCCAGCAGCTCTCCGGGAATAAGCTGGTCCTACGAGCAGTACTTC	CASSSPGISWSYEQYF	16	NA	TRBV7-3	TRBJ2-7	NA
TGTGCCAGCAGTCCCGGCCGGGGTGGGGGTTGGACTGAAGCTTTCTTT	CASSPGRGGGWTEAFF	16	once	TRBV28	TRBJ1-1	NA
TGTGCTAGTGGTTTCTCTGGGTCCGAGCAGTACTTC	CASGFSGSEQYF	12	NA	TRBV12-5	TRBJ2-7	NA
TGTGCCAGCAGTTTTAGGGTTACCGGGACAGGTATCTACGAGCAGTACTTC	CASSFRVTGTGIYEQYF	17	NA	TRBV27	TRBJ2-7	TRBD1
TGTGCCTGGAGTGTGGGTCTGTACGGGTCGTCCTACGAGCAGTACTTC	CAWSVGLYGSSYEQYF	16	NA	TRBV30	TRBJ2-7	NA
TGCGCCAGCAGTGAGGCAGGGTATGGTGGGAATGAGCAGTTCTTC	CASSEAGYGGNEQFF	15	few	TRBV10-2	TRBJ2-1	NA
TGTGCCAGCAGCTTGGGTAGCGGGTTGGATGAGCAGTACTTC	CASSLGSGLDEQYF	14	few	TRBV5-5	TRBJ2-7	TRBD2
TGTGCCAGCAGCCCCTATGCTGCCAGGGGGTTACTTATTGAGCAGTTCTTC	CASSPYAARGLLIEQFF	17	once	TRBV3-1	TRBJ2-1	TRBD1
TGCAGTGTCGATACTCGGGAGACCCAGTACTTC	CSVDTRETQYF	11	few	TRBV20-1	TRBJ2-5	NA
TGTGCCAGCAGATTTAGAGATGAAGCTTTATTT	CASRFRDEALF	11	NA	TRBV12-3/TRBV12-4	TRBJ1-1	NA
TGCAGTGCCTACGTTCCATCCGGGACAGGGGAGGACTATGGCTACACCTTC	CSAYVPSGTGEDYGYTF	17	few	TRBV20-1	TRBJ1-2	TRBD1
TGCAGTGCTGGCCCTCCGGGACAGGGATACGAGCAGTACTTC	CSAGPPGQGYEQYF	14	many	TRBV20-1	TRBJ2-7	TRBD1
TGCAGCGTCCAGGCAGGTGCAACTAATGAAAAACGGTTTTTT	CSVQAGATNEKRFF	14	NA	TRBV29-1	TRBJ1-4	NA
TGCAGTGCACCGAAGGGGGATAGAACTGAAGCTTTCTTT	CSAPKGDRTEAFF	13	many	TRBV20-1	TRBJ1-1	NA
TGCGGCGGGTGGGAGGGCTATGGCTACACCTTC	CGGWEGYGYTF	11	NA	TRBV29-1	TRBJ1-2	NA
TGTGCCAGCGAAAGACAGGGGATGAGCACCGGGGAGCTGTTTTTT	CASERQGMSTGELFF	15	NA	TRBV7-9	TRBJ2-2	TRBD1
TGCGCCAGCAGCCGGGGACGACGCGCCGGGGAGCTGTTTTTT	CASSRGRRAGELFF	14	NA	TRBV4-3	TRBJ2-2	NA
TGCAGCGTTGAAGATTGGTTGACGGGGAACTATGGCTACACCTTC	CSVEDWLTGNYGYTF	15	many	TRBV29-1	TRBJ1-2	NA
TGTGCCAGCAGTGACATAGCGGGAGGGTCAAAAGATACGCAGTATTTT	CASSDIAGGSKDTQYF	16	many	TRBV6-4	TRBJ2-3	TRBD2
TGCGCCAGCAGCCCGGGTACGGGCGGTGAAAAACTGTTTTTT	CASSPGTGGEKLFF	14	many	TRBV5-1	TRBJ1-4	NA
TGTGCCAGCAAAGCAGGGCCAATTTACAATGAGCAGTTCTTC	CASKAGPIYNEQFF	14	many	TRBV27	TRBJ2-1	NA
TGTGCCACCAGCGGGACCCCCTCCTACAATGAGCAGTTCTTC	CATSGTPSYNEQFF	14	few	TRBV19	TRBJ2-1	TRBD2
TGTGCCAGCAGCTCGGGACCTTCGGGGGGCTACGAGCAGTACTTC	CASSSGPSGGYEQYF	15	NA	TRBV13	TRBJ2-7	TRBD2
TGCAGTGTAAGGTCCGGGACTGAGCAGTACTTC	CSVRSGTEQYF	11	NA	TRBV20-1	TRBJ2-7	NA
TGTGCCACCAGTGGCACCGGACAGTCCGGGCGATCCCAGTTCTTC	CATSGTGQSGRSQFF	15	NA	TRBV24-1	TRBJ2-1	NA
TGTGCCAGCAGCTTGGTAACGGACAGGGTCCACAATGAGCAGTTCTTC	CASSLVTDRVHNEQFF	16	NA	TRBV5-6	TRBJ2-1	TRBD1
TGTGCCAGCAGCTCACACAGGGGGCAAGCTTTCTTT	CASSSHRGQAFF	12	NA	TRBV5-4	TRBJ1-1	TRBD1
TGTGCCAGCGGGACTAGCGGGAGCCTCGATACGCAGTATTTT	CASGTSGSLDTQYF	14	NA	TRBV7-2	TRBJ2-3	TRBD2